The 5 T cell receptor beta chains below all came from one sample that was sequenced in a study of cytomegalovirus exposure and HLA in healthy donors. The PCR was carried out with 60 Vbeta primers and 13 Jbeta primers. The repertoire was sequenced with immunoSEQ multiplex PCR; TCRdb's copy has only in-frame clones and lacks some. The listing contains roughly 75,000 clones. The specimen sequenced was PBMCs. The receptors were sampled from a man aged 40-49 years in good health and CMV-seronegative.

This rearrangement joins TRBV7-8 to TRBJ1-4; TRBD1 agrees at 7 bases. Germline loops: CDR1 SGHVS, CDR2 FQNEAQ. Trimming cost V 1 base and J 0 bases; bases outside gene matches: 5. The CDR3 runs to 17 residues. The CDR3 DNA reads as TGTGCCAGCAGCTTAGGACAGGGCGTTGCAACTAATGAAAAACTGTTTTTT. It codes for CASSLGQGVATNEKLFF. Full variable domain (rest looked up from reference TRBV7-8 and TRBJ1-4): GAGVSQSPRYKVAKRGQDVALRCDPISGHVSLFWYQQALGQGPEFLTYFQNEAQLDKSGLPSDRFFAERPEGSVSTLKIQRTQQEDSAVYLCASSLGQGVATNEKLFFGSGTQLSVL.

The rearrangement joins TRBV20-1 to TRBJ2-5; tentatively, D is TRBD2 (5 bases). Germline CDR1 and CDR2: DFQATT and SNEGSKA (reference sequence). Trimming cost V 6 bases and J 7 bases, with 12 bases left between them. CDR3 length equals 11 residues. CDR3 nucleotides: TGCAGTGCCGAGATAGGAGGGACCCAGTACTTC. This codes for CSAEIGGTQYF.

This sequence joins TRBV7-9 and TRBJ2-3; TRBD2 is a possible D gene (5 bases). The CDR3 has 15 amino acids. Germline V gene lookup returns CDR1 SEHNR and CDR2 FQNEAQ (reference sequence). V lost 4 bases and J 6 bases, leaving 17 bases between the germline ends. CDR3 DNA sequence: TGTGCCAGCAGCTCAACAACCGGGGTTTACGATACGCAGTATTTT. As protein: CASSSTTGVYDTQYF.

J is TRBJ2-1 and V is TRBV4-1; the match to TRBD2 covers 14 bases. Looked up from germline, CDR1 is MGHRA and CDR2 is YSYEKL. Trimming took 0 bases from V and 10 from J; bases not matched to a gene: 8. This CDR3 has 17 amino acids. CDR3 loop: CASSQETPGLAGVEQFF. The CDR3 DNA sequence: TGCGCCAGCAGCCAAGAGACACCGGGACTAGCGGGAGTGGAGCAGTTCTTC.

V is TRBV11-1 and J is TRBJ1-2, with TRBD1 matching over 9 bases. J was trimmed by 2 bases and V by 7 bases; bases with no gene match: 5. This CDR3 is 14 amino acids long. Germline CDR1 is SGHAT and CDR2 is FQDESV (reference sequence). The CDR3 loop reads CASTSGQGNYGYTF. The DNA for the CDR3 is TGTGCCAGCACCTCGGGACAGGGAAACTATGGCTACACCTTC.